Each of the 14 T cell receptor beta chains below was sequenced from the same sample in a study of cytomegalovirus exposure and HLA in healthy donors. PCR employed 60 Vbeta and 13 Jbeta primers. This table comes from immunoSEQ multiplex PCR, and its TCRdb copy is limited to in-frame clones, with some not included. In the table there are tens of thousands of clones, around 70% of which are singletons. The sequenced sample consisted of PBMCs. These receptors were collected from a woman in her forties or fifties in good health and CMV-seropositive.

CDR3 residues: CASSDGTGSEEQYF. DNA for the CDR3: TGTGCCAGCAGTGACGGGACAGGGTCTGAAGAGCAGTACTTC. The rearrangement links TRBV2 to TRBJ2-7; 9 positions agree with TRBD1. V lost 3 bases, J lost 7 bases, and 7 bases stayed unmatched. The CDR3 extends over 14 amino acids. CDR1 and CDR2 (germline): SNHLY, FYNNEI.

The J gene is TRBJ2-1, the V gene TRBV7-9; 7 bases agree with TRBD2. Trimming removed 1 base from V and 4 bases from J; junction bases left unmatched: 10. This CDR3 is 17 amino acids long. Germline CDR1 SEHNR, CDR2 FQNEAQ (reference sequence). The CDR3 coding sequence is TGTGCCAGCAGCTTAGGAGGCGGGAGCATGACTTACAATGAGCAGTTCTTC. Translated, it gives CASSLGGGSMTYNEQFF.

The chain combines TRBV11-2 with TRBJ1-2; 8 nucleotides line up with TRBD1. Trimming took 8 bases from V and 3 from J; bases not matched to a gene: 14. Germline V CDR1 and CDR2: SGHAT, FQNNGV. The CDR3 is made up of 16 amino acids. This chain's CDR3 is CASGQPGQAADYGYTF. The CDR3 DNA sequence: TGTGCCAGCGGCCAGCCGGGACAGGCCGCGGACTATGGCTACACCTTC.

This rearrangement joins TRBV6-1 to TRBJ1-1, with a weak D call TRBD1 (6 bases). Germline values: CDR1 MNHNS, CDR2 SASEGT. This CDR3 is built from 14 residues. Deletions cut 6 bases from V and 1 base from J, with 12 bases between. The CDR3 nucleotides are TGTGCCAGCAGCAAACTACAGGGGAACACTGAAGCTTTCTTT. This codes for CASSKLQGNTEAFF.

The chain is built from TRBV30 and TRBJ1-6, with D hard to call. The germline V and J ends were trimmed by 3 bases and 8 bases, with 17 bases remaining between them. The CDR3 consists of 15 residues. Germline loops: CDR1 GTSNPN, CDR2 SVGIG (reference sequence). CDR3 sequence (DNA): TGTGCCTGGAGCACTTATCGGGGTAGTGATTCACCCCTCCACTTT. Protein sequence: CAWSTYRGSDSPLHF. Supplemented by reference TRBV30 and TRBJ1-6, the full variable domain reads SQTIHQWPATLVQPVGSPLSLECTVEGTSNPNLYWYRQAAGRGLQLLFYSVGIGQISSEVPQNLSASRPQDRQFILSSKKLLLSDSGFYLCAWSTYRGSDSPLHFGNGTRLTVT.

The chain couples TRBV6-1 to TRBJ2-2; D is possibly TRBD1 (6 bases). The CDR3 has 15 amino acids. The ends were cut back, 4 bases at V and 2 bases at J, with 11 bases in the middle. Germline assignment: CDR1 MNHNS and CDR2 SASEGT. CDR3 nucleotide sequence: TGTGCCAGCAGTGGGAGGACAGACAACACCGGGGAGCTGTTTTTT. Encoded protein: CASSGRTDNTGELFF.

The chain combines TRBV7-2 with TRBJ2-3, with 8 nucleotides matching TRBD2. This CDR3 is built from 15 residues. Germline V CDR1 and CDR2: SGHTA, FQGNSA. Trimming at V came to 5 bases and at J to 0 bases, leaving 4 bases not matched to a gene. In DNA, the CDR3 is TGTGCCAGCAGCCCGGGGGGGTCTAGCACAGATACGCAGTATTTT. Protein: CASSPGGSSTDTQYF.

To note about this clone: Other nucleotide sequences in the sample specify the same CDR3. This sequence joins TRBV5-1 and TRBJ2-3; TRBD2 agrees at 11 bases. The germline CDR1 and CDR2 sequences are SGHRS and YFSETQ. J lost 3 bases, V lost 2 bases, and 2 bases had no gene match. This CDR3 is 15 amino acids long. DNA for the CDR3: TGCGCCAGCAGCTTAACTAGCGGGAGTACAGATACGCAGTATTTT. Its translation is CASSLTSGSTDTQYF.

This clone showed up just once. The chain has TRBV19 and TRBJ1-2; 8 bases match TRBD1. The CDR3 is 15 residues long. CDR1 is LNHDA, CDR2 SQIVND, per germline (reference sequence). The ends lost 4 bases at V and 3 bases at J; junction bases unmatched: 7. The CDR3 bases are TGTGCCAGTAGTAAAGGACAGGGAACTTACTATGGCTACACCTTC. Its protein product is CASSKGQGTYYGYTF.

Worth noting for this clone: The same CDR3 can be traced to other DNA sequences in this sample. V usage is TRBV5-1 and J usage is TRBJ2-1; 10 nucleotides line up with TRBD2. Germline V lookup: CDR1 SGHRS, CDR2 YFSETQ. V dropped 7 bases and J dropped 5; count of bases not matched to a gene: 6. This CDR3 spans 14 amino acids. For the CDR3, the DNA is TGCGCCAGCTCCAGGACTAGCGGAAACAATGAGCAGTTCTTC. It encodes CASSRTSGNNEQFF.

This clone was seen more than once but under ten times. The CDR3 here is CAISGGRAGTDTQYF. The CDR3 coding sequence is TGTGCCATCAGTGGGGGCAGGGCTGGCACAGATACGCAGTATTTT. The chain links TRBV10-3 to TRBJ2-3; a possible D gene is TRBD1 (5 bases). In germline, CDR1 is ENHRY, CDR2 SYGVKD. The V and J ends lost 4 bases and 1 base respectively, with 12 bases between them. The CDR3 contains 15 residues.

DNA of the CDR3: TGTGCCAGCACACAGGGTTGGTACGAGCAGTACTTC. Residues: CASTQGWYEQYF. This chain links TRBV28 with TRBJ2-7; a weak D match, TRBD1 (6 bases). Trimming left V 7 bases short and J 4 bases short, with 11 bases between. The CDR3 consists of 12 residues. Germline CDR1 reads MDHEN; CDR2 reads SYDVKM.

The genes are TRBV9 and TRBJ1-5; D remains ambiguous. The CDR3 runs to 13 residues. Germline V gene sequence: CDR1 SGDLS, CDR2 YYNGEE. Trimming removed 0 bases from V and 6 bases from J, with 7 bases in between. CDR3 protein: CASSVDGSQPQHF. The DNA for the CDR3 is TGTGCCAGCAGCGTAGACGGGAGTCAGCCCCAGCATTTT.

Notes on this clone: A junction end diverges from the germline sequence, so it may reflect a read error. The chain carries TRBV7-9 and TRBJ2-7; possibly TRBD2 for D (5 bases). The CDR3 totals 12 residues. Germline-derived CDR1 and CDR2 are SEHNR and FQNEAQ (reference sequence). This CDR3 is CSSSLDGNEQYF. Written as DNA, the CDR3 is TGTTCCAGCAGCTTAGACGGGAACGAGCAGTACTTC.